These T cell receptor beta chains were read from a single sample in a study of blood T cell repertoires in COVID-19. The assay was immunoSEQ multiplex PCR, and TCRdb's table has in-frame clones only and misses some. The sample has about 240,000 clones; 70% to 90% are singletons. The sample was peripheral blood. The receptor source for this set is a woman aged 40 to 50 who had recovered from COVID-19. Each CDR3 is given with its conserved first and last residue. Fields, in order: CDR3 protein, CDR3 DNA, CDR3 length, J gene, clone size, V gene, D gene. The D gene is left open where the match is weak. Clone size is given for some rows only: seen once, a few or many times, or a class if the clone is expanded.

CDR3aa: CASSEGSPDQPQHF
CDR3nt: TGTGCCAGCAGCGAAGGGAGCCCAGATCAGCCCCAGCATTTT
len: 14
j_gene: TRBJ1-5
abundance: -
v_gene: TRBV11-3
d_gene: -

CDR3aa: CASSYSLGSGTEAFF
CDR3nt: TGTGCCAGCAGTTACTCGTTGGGGTCGGGAACTGAAGCTTTCTTT
len: 15
j_gene: TRBJ1-1
abundance: few
v_gene: TRBV6-2/TRBV6-3
d_gene: -

CDR3aa: CASSSPPGVSGYTF
CDR3nt: TGTGCCAGCAGTTCCCCCCCCGGGGTGAGTGGCTACACCTTC
len: 14
j_gene: TRBJ1-2
abundance: -
v_gene: TRBV27
d_gene: -

CDR3aa: CASSYSLAVGEQFF
CDR3nt: TGTGCCAGCAGTTACAGCCTAGCGGTGGGTGAGCAGTTCTTC
len: 14
j_gene: TRBJ2-1
abundance: -
v_gene: TRBV6-2/TRBV6-3
d_gene: TRBD2

CDR3aa: CASSQEPGLAGVEQFF
CDR3nt: TGTGCCAGCAGCCAAGAACCGGGACTAGCGGGAGTTGAGCAGTTCTTC
len: 16
j_gene: TRBJ2-1
abundance: -
v_gene: TRBV3-1/TRBV3-2
d_gene: TRBD2

CDR3aa: CASSIWGDYGYTF
CDR3nt: TGTGCCAGTAGTATTTGGGGCGACTATGGCTACACCTTC
len: 13
j_gene: TRBJ1-2
abundance: -
v_gene: TRBV19
d_gene: -

CDR3aa: CASSDGPTREKLFF
CDR3nt: TGTGCCAGCAGTGATGGTCCCACTCGGGAAAAACTGTTTTTT
len: 14
j_gene: TRBJ1-4
abundance: -
v_gene: TRBV25-1
d_gene: -

CDR3aa: CASSGTSDNEQFF
CDR3nt: TGTGCCAGCAGCGGGACTAGCGACAATGAGCAGTTCTTC
len: 13
j_gene: TRBJ2-1
abundance: once
v_gene: TRBV2
d_gene: TRBD2

CDR3aa: CASSLLRNTEAFF
CDR3nt: TGTGCCAGCAGCCTGCTGAGGAACACTGAAGCTTTCTTT
len: 13
j_gene: TRBJ1-1
abundance: -
v_gene: TRBV5-8
d_gene: -

CDR3aa: CASSMVGQGTQPQHF
CDR3nt: TGTGCCAGTAGTATGGTGGGACAGGGTACTCAGCCCCAGCATTTT
len: 15
j_gene: TRBJ1-5
abundance: -
v_gene: TRBV19
d_gene: TRBD1

CDR3aa: CASSNHRGNQPQHF
CDR3nt: TGTGCCAGCAGCAACCACAGGGGGAATCAGCCCCAGCATTTT
len: 14
j_gene: TRBJ1-5
abundance: -
v_gene: TRBV7-2
d_gene: TRBD1

CDR3aa: CASSQRGTEAFF
CDR3nt: TGCGCCAGCAGCCAACGGGGCACTGAAGCTTTCTTT
len: 12
j_gene: TRBJ1-1
abundance: once
v_gene: TRBV5-1
d_gene: -

CDR3aa: CSVAGTAYGYTF
CDR3nt: TGCAGCGTCGCCGGGACAGCTTATGGCTACACCTTC
len: 12
j_gene: TRBJ1-2
abundance: -
v_gene: TRBV29-1
d_gene: TRBD1

CDR3aa: CATSRDLVGGNIQYF
CDR3nt: TGTGCCACCAGCAGAGATTTGGTTGGGGGGAACATTCAGTACTTC
len: 15
j_gene: TRBJ2-4
abundance: -
v_gene: TRBV15
d_gene: -

CDR3aa: CASSLPPGRGPSPLHF
CDR3nt: TGTGCCAGCAGCTTACCACCAGGCAGGGGGCCTTCACCCCTCCACTTT
len: 16
j_gene: TRBJ1-6
abundance: few
v_gene: TRBV11-3
d_gene: TRBD1

CDR3aa: CASSMGPPDNYNEQFF
CDR3nt: TGTGCCAGTAGTATGGGCCCCCCCGATAACTACAATGAGCAGTTCTTC
len: 16
j_gene: TRBJ2-1
abundance: -
v_gene: TRBV19
d_gene: -

CDR3aa: CASSYPPTASGRPTQYF
CDR3nt: TGTGCCAGCAGTTACCCCCCCACGGCGAGCGGGAGACCGACCCAGTACTTC
len: 17
j_gene: TRBJ2-5
abundance: -
v_gene: TRBV6-2/TRBV6-3
d_gene: TRBD2

CDR3aa: CSVGPGDEQYF
CDR3nt: TGCAGCGTTGGCCCCGGGGACGAGCAGTACTTC
len: 11
j_gene: TRBJ2-7
abundance: -
v_gene: TRBV29-1
d_gene: -

CDR3aa: CASSPDRGRYEQYF
CDR3nt: TGTGCCAGCAGCCCGGACAGGGGTAGGTACGAGCAGTACTTC
len: 14
j_gene: TRBJ2-7
abundance: -
v_gene: TRBV5-4
d_gene: TRBD1

CDR3aa: CASSQVRQGWGNSPLHF
CDR3nt: TGCGCCAGCAGCCAAGTCCGACAGGGGTGGGGTAATTCACCCCTCCACTTT
len: 17
j_gene: TRBJ1-6
abundance: -
v_gene: TRBV4-3
d_gene: TRBD1

CDR3aa: CASSKGTGGPNQPQHF
CDR3nt: TGTGCCAGCTCGAAGGGGACAGGGGGACCCAATCAGCCCCAGCATTTT
len: 16
j_gene: TRBJ1-5
abundance: -
v_gene: TRBV18
d_gene: TRBD1

CDR3aa: CASSYGELNQPQHF
CDR3nt: TGTGCCAGCAGTTACGGGGAGCTAAATCAGCCCCAGCATTTT
len: 14
j_gene: TRBJ1-5
abundance: -
v_gene: TRBV6-5
d_gene: -

CDR3aa: CAWSPRLWGAKNIQYF
CDR3nt: TGTGCCTGGAGCCCTCGTCTCTGGGGCGCCAAAAACATTCAGTACTTC
len: 16
j_gene: TRBJ2-4
abundance: -
v_gene: TRBV30
d_gene: -

CDR3aa: CASSLAPGGAFEAFF
CDR3nt: TGTGCCAGCAGCTTAGCCCCAGGGGGCGCTTTCGAAGCTTTCTTT
len: 15
j_gene: TRBJ1-1
abundance: -
v_gene: TRBV11-3
d_gene: TRBD1

CDR3aa: CASSKDGLDRGPPF
CDR3nt: TGTGCCAGCAGCAAAGACGGCTTGGACAGGGGGCCCCCGTTC
len: 14
j_gene: TRBJ2-6
abundance: -
v_gene: TRBV21-1
d_gene: -

CDR3aa: CASSPDRSSGNTIYF
CDR3nt: TGTGCCAGCAGCCCCGACAGGAGCTCTGGAAACACCATATATTTT
len: 15
j_gene: TRBJ1-3
abundance: -
v_gene: TRBV7-2
d_gene: -

CDR3aa: CASSRDSNNSPLHF
CDR3nt: TGTGCCAGCAGCCGGGACAGCAATAATTCACCCCTCCACTTT
len: 14
j_gene: TRBJ1-6
abundance: -
v_gene: TRBV11-3
d_gene: TRBD1

CDR3aa: CAWGGQGSSSYEQYF
CDR3nt: TGTGCCTGGGGGGGGCAGGGGAGCTCCTCCTACGAGCAGTACTTC
len: 15
j_gene: TRBJ2-7
abundance: -
v_gene: TRBV30
d_gene: -

CDR3aa: CASSPRQGVGLNEKLFF
CDR3nt: TGTGCCAGCAGCCCGCGACAGGGGGTGGGTCTGAATGAAAAACTGTTTTTT
len: 17
j_gene: TRBJ1-4
abundance: -
v_gene: TRBV5-8
d_gene: TRBD1

CDR3aa: CASRPPGQTNSPLHF
CDR3nt: TGTGCCAGCAGACCCCCGGGACAGACTAATTCACCCCTCCACTTT
len: 15
j_gene: TRBJ1-6
abundance: once
v_gene: TRBV6-5
d_gene: TRBD1

CDR3aa: CASRRTGEDGYTF
CDR3nt: TGTGCCAGCAGGCGGACAGGGGAGGATGGCTACACCTTC
len: 13
j_gene: TRBJ1-2
abundance: -
v_gene: TRBV2
d_gene: TRBD1

CDR3aa: CASSLGASGRQTQYF
CDR3nt: TGTGCCAGCAGTTTAGGGGCTAGCGGGAGACAGACCCAGTACTTC
len: 15
j_gene: TRBJ2-5
abundance: -
v_gene: TRBV27
d_gene: TRBD2

CDR3aa: CASSPGQAPPRQETQYF
CDR3nt: TGTGCCAGCAGCCCGGGACAGGCCCCCCCGAGGCAAGAGACCCAGTACTTC
len: 17
j_gene: TRBJ2-5
abundance: -
v_gene: TRBV14
d_gene: TRBD1

CDR3aa: CASSHRTGPRGGTIYF
CDR3nt: TGTGCCAGCAGCCACCGAACAGGTCCCCGAGGGGGCACCATATATTTT
len: 16
j_gene: TRBJ1-3
abundance: -
v_gene: TRBV14
d_gene: -

CDR3aa: CATALAGGGSYEQYF
CDR3nt: TGTGCCACCGCACTAGCGGGGGGGGGCTCCTACGAGCAGTACTTC
len: 15
j_gene: TRBJ2-7
abundance: -
v_gene: TRBV7-3
d_gene: TRBD2

CDR3aa: CSAGGVNQPQHF
CDR3nt: TGCAGCGCCGGGGGGGTTAATCAGCCCCAGCATTTT
len: 12
j_gene: TRBJ1-5
abundance: -
v_gene: TRBV29-1
d_gene: -

CDR3aa: CATSRDRGTGSGYTF
CDR3nt: TGTGCCACCAGCAGAGATCGGGGGACAGGGTCGGGCTACACCTTC
len: 15
j_gene: TRBJ1-2
abundance: -
v_gene: TRBV15
d_gene: TRBD1

CDR3aa: CASGSDSPIAPYGYTF
CDR3nt: TGTGCTAGTGGTTCCGACAGCCCCATTGCCCCGTATGGCTACACCTTC
len: 16
j_gene: TRBJ1-2
abundance: once
v_gene: TRBV12-5
d_gene: -

CDR3aa: CASSPQGAGQPQHF
CDR3nt: TGTGCCAGCAGTCCACAGGGGGCGGGGCAGCCCCAGCATTTT
len: 14
j_gene: TRBJ1-5
abundance: -
v_gene: TRBV6-5
d_gene: TRBD1

CDR3aa: CATSHSGRADTQYF
CDR3nt: TGTGCCACCAGTCATAGCGGGAGGGCAGATACGCAGTATTTT
len: 14
j_gene: TRBJ2-3
abundance: -
v_gene: TRBV24-1
d_gene: TRBD2

CDR3aa: CASSARPTGVNTEAFF
CDR3nt: TGTGCCAGCAGCGCGCGCCCGACAGGGGTGAACACTGAAGCTTTCTTT
len: 16
j_gene: TRBJ1-1
abundance: -
v_gene: TRBV7-6
d_gene: TRBD1

CDR3aa: CASSFSTALTYGYTF
CDR3nt: TGTGCCAGCAGCTTTTCGACAGCCCTTACCTATGGCTACACCTTC
len: 15
j_gene: TRBJ1-2
abundance: -
v_gene: TRBV7-2
d_gene: -

CDR3aa: CASSSRGRNSYNEQFF
CDR3nt: TGTGCCAGCAGCTCCCGCGGGCGGAACTCCTACAATGAGCAGTTCTTC
len: 16
j_gene: TRBJ2-1
abundance: -
v_gene: TRBV7-8
d_gene: -

CDR3aa: CASRNWGMGGAGAKNIQYF
CDR3nt: TGTGCCAGCAGGAATTGGGGGATGGGGGGGGCTGGAGCCAAAAACATTCAGTACTTC
len: 19
j_gene: TRBJ2-4
abundance: -
v_gene: TRBV27
d_gene: -

CDR3aa: CAISDPLGEQFF
CDR3nt: TGTGCCATCAGTGACCCACTCGGTGAGCAGTTCTTC
len: 12
j_gene: TRBJ2-1
abundance: once
v_gene: TRBV10-3
d_gene: -

CDR3aa: CASREGRSGNTIYF
CDR3nt: TGCGCCAGCCGGGAGGGTCGCTCTGGAAACACCATATATTTT
len: 14
j_gene: TRBJ1-3
abundance: -
v_gene: TRBV5-1
d_gene: -

CDR3aa: CASSAGTDTNEKLFF
CDR3nt: TGTGCCAGCAGCGCCGGGACAGATACAAATGAAAAACTGTTTTTT
len: 15
j_gene: TRBJ1-4
abundance: once
v_gene: TRBV5-4
d_gene: TRBD1

CDR3aa: CASSGTGATLGTEAFF
CDR3nt: TGTGCCAGCAGCGGGACAGGGGCTACTCTGGGCACTGAAGCTTTCTTT
len: 16
j_gene: TRBJ1-1
abundance: -
v_gene: TRBV9
d_gene: TRBD1